The T cell receptor beta chain described here comes from a study of blood T cell repertoires in COVID-19. Study background: PBMCs, B-cell-depleted T cells, or T cells provided the cDNA or gDNA that made up the material.

The protocol was immunoSEQ multiplex PCR, while the TCRdb copy is restricted to in-frame clones and leaves out a portion. The sample carries some 140,000 clones, approximately 86% recorded once. CDR1 and CDR2 from the germline V gene are MGHRA and YSYEKL. The CDR3 covers 15 residues. The V and J ends lost 0 bases and 7 bases respectively, with 15 bases between them. The chain couples TRBV4-1 to TRBJ1-2, with a weak D call TRBD1 (5 bases). The sequence came from a woman aged 45-60 years who had recovered from COVID-19. The sequenced sample was peripheral blood. CDR3 protein: CASSQDRREGFGYTF. CDR3 DNA sequence: TGCGCCAGCAGCCAAGATCGTCGGGAGGGGTTTGGCTACACCTTC.